These 8 T cell receptor beta chains originate from one sample sequenced in a study of cytomegalovirus exposure and HLA in healthy donors. PCR used 60 Vbeta primers and 13 Jbeta primers. Libraries were prepared by immunoSEQ multiplex PCR; TCRdb keeps only in-frame clonotypes and omits some of them. Of 95,000 to 110,000 clones in the sample, roughly 80% were seen once. Sequencing was carried out using PBMCs. The receptors shown here come from a man in his thirties or forties in good health and CMV-seronegative.

This clone was seen just once. V is TRBV14 and J is TRBJ2-7; tentatively, D is TRBD2 (5 bases). In germline, CDR1 is SGHDN, CDR2 FVKESK. This CDR3 has 16 residues. The V and J ends lost 1 base and 0 bases respectively, with 13 bases between them. CDR3 nucleotides: TGTGCCAGCAGCCAAGCCTGGTCTAGCCTCTCCTACGAGCAGTACTTC. Amino acids: CASSQAWSSLSYEQYF.

A few counts support this clone. In the same sample, other DNA sequences code for this CDR3. This chain uses TRBV6-5 with TRBJ1-5; D is possibly TRBD1 (5 bases). Trimming stripped 6 bases from V and 4 bases from J, with 10 bases between. Germline loops: CDR1 MNHEY, CDR2 SVGAGI. The CDR3 sequence is 13 residues long. In DNA form, the CDR3 reads TGTGCCAGCAGGGGGCGGCAAAATCAGCCCCAGCATTTT. Amino acids: CASRGRQNQPQHF.

The J gene is TRBJ1-1, the V gene TRBV19; TRBD1 matches at 7 bases. The trim removed 5 bases at V and 4 bases at J, leaving 7 bases unmatched. The germline V gene encodes CDR1 LNHDA and CDR2 SQIVND (reference sequence). The CDR3 extends over 14 amino acids. The CDR3 region is CASSPTGTATEAFF. The CDR3 nucleotides read TGTGCCAGTAGTCCTACCGGGACAGCCACTGAAGCTTTCTTT.

This clone came up a few times. The chain joins TRBV4-1 to TRBJ2-2; no clear D. The V and J ends lost 0 bases and 5 bases respectively, with 4 bases between them. This CDR3 spans 13 amino acids. CDR1 is MGHRA, CDR2 YSYEKL, per germline. CDR3 protein: CASSQERTGELFF. CDR3 coding DNA: TGCGCCAGCAGCCAAGAACGGACCGGGGAGCTGTTTTTT.

This chain's CDR3 is CASSLRQGLSEQYF. The CDR3 DNA follows: TGTGCCAGCAGCTTAAGACAGGGGCTTAGCGAGCAGTACTTC. The chain links TRBV7-2 to TRBJ2-7, with 8 bases identical to TRBD1. The germline V gene has CDR1 SGHTA and CDR2 FQGNSA. Trimming removed 2 bases from V and 6 bases from J; junction bases left unmatched: 6. The CDR3 spans 14 residues. The full variable domain, rest sourced from reference TRBV7-2 and TRBJ2-7, is GAGVSQSPSNKVTEKGKDVELRCDPISGHTALYWYRQSLGQGLEFLIYFQGNSAPDKSGLPSDRFSAERTGGSVSTLTIQRTQQEDSAVYLCASSLRQGLSEQYFGPGTRLTVT.

This clone was counted a single time. The chain carries TRBV7-6 and TRBJ1-4; 12 nucleotides line up with TRBD1. In germline, CDR1 is SGHVS, CDR2 FNYEAQ. The junction had 10 bases not matched to a gene; V was cut back by 5 bases and J by 3 bases. The CDR3 is 18 residues long. This CDR3 reads CASSRGDRGRNANEKLFF. In DNA, the CDR3 is TGTGCCAGCAGCCGGGGGGACAGGGGGCGAAACGCTAATGAAAAACTGTTTTTT.

CDR3 sequence: CASSRGTDGTDTQYF. The CDR3, as DNA: TGTGCCAGTAGCCGGGGAACCGACGGCACAGATACGCAGTATTTT. This chain links TRBV19 with TRBJ2-3, with D possibly being TRBD2 (5 bases). Deletions cut 6 bases from V and 1 base from J, with 14 bases between. Germline CDR1 reads LNHDA; CDR2 reads SQIVND (reference sequence). This CDR3 is 15 amino acids long.

The chain links TRBV13 to TRBJ2-2; the D gene is possibly TRBD1 (5 bases). Germline assignment: CDR1 PRHDT and CDR2 FYEKMQ (reference sequence). Between the trimmed V and J ends, which lost 6 bases and 4 bases, there was a span of 15 bases. The CDR3 length is 15 residues. Here the CDR3 reads CASRLLTGPTGELFF. The CDR3, as DNA: TGTGCCAGCAGACTTCTTACAGGCCCCACCGGGGAGCTGTTTTTT. The whole variable domain, remainder taken from reference TRBV13 and TRBJ2-2, is AAGVIQSPRHLIKEKRETATLKCYPIPRHDTVYWYQQGPGQDPQFLISFYEKMQSDKGSIPDRFSAQQFSDYHSELNMSSLELGDSALYFCASRLLTGPTGELFFGEGSRLTVL.